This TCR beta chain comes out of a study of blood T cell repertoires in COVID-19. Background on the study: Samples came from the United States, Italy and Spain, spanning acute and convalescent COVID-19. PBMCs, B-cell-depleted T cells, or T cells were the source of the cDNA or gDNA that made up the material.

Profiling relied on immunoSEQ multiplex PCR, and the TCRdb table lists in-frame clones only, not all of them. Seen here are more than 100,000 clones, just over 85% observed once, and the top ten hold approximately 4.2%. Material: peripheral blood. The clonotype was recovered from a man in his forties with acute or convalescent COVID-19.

This chain's CDR3 is CASTDFTGGVSNEQFF. In DNA form, the CDR3 reads TGTGCCAGCACCGATTTCACAGGGGGCGTCTCCAATGAGCAGTTCTTC. This chain links TRBV27 with TRBJ2-1; 9 bases align to TRBD1. V trimming: 7 bases; J trimming: 6 bases; junction bases outside the gene matches: 13. This CDR3 is 16 amino acids long. From germline, CDR1 is MNHEY and CDR2 SMNVEV (reference sequence).